The clone carrying this TCR beta chain was seen more than once but under ten times. The antigen remains unidentified. V lost 2 bases and J 6 bases, leaving 20 bases between the germline ends. The CDR3 runs to 17 residues. The germline V gene has CDR1 KGHSH and CDR2 LQKENI. This specimen comes from a study of human T cells and chemical hapten exposure. Study as a whole: Weekly scalp doses of diphenylcyclopropenone were given to patients during the approximately 23-week study. Findings of the study overall: Patch test scores rose with PT1 expanded TCR counts, a positive correlation.

Time point reported: pre-sensitization, week 0. Treatment described: therapeutic diphenylcyclopropenone sensitization with weekly scalp DPC. TCRdb re-called the RACE reads with MiXCR, one entry per CDR3 protein. The data contain some 300,000 distinct CDR3 sequences, 5.5% of them singletons. This rearrangement joins TRBV18 to TRBJ1-5; D may be TRBD1 (6 bases). Specimen: whole blood, collected in connection with sensitization to the hapten diphenylcyclopropenone (DPC). The receptor was derived from a woman aged 18-29 years with alopecia areata. Some clones in this sample may be carry-over from other donors' samples. The CDR3 DNA sequence: TGTGCCAGCTCACCAGTAGGTTCGAGGGGGAGAGGTCAGCCCCAGCATTTT. Its protein is CASSPVGSRGRGQPQHF.